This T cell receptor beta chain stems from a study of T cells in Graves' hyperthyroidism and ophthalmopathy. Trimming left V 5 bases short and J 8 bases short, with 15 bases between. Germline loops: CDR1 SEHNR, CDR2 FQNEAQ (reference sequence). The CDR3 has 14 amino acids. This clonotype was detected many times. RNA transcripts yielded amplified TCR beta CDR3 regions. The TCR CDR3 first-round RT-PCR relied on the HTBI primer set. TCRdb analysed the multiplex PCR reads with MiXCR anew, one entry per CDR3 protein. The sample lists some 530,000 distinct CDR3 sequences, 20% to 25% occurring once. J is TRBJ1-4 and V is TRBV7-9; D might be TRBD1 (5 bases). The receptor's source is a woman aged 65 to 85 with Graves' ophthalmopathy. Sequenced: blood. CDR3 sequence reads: CASSTEGVWEKLFF. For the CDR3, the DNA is TGTGCCAGCAGCACCGAAGGGGTATGGGAAAAACTGTTTTTT.